This passage covers 27 T cell receptor beta chains from one sample sequenced in a study of radiation and T cells in renal cell carcinoma. Assay: immunoSEQ multiplex PCR; the TCRdb copy retains only in-frame clones and omits some. This sample has around 64,000 clones, with around 78% found just once. Sample time point: baseline pretreatment blood. Treatment indicated: 15 Gy SBRT to primary tumor, nephrectomy 4 weeks later. The starting material was blood, obtained from a patient whose treatment included radiotherapy and nephrectomy. These receptors were collected from a man in his fifties or sixties with renal cell carcinoma.

The gene calls are TRBV19 and TRBJ2-3; possibly TRBD2 for D (6 bases). The germline V gene has CDR1 LNHDA and CDR2 SQIVND (reference sequence). The CDR3 has 16 residues. V was shortened by 8 bases and J by 4 bases, with 22 bases between the two germline ends. CDR3 region: CASARVRGPGADTQYF. CDR3 nucleotide sequence: TGTGCCAGTGCAAGGGTGCGGGGACCTGGGGCAGATACGCAGTATTTT. The complete variable domain, with remaining parts taken from reference TRBV19 and TRBJ2-3, reads DGGITQSPKYLFRKEGQNVTLSCEQNLNHDAMYWYRQDPGQGLRLIYYSQIVNDFQKGDIAEGYSVSREKKESFPLTVTSAQKNPTAFYLCASARVRGPGADTQYFGPGTRLTVL.

Points on this clone: At one end the junction does not follow the germline gene, possibly because of a read error. The J gene is TRBJ1-1, the V gene TRBV28; D remains unclear. Germline V gene lookup returns CDR1 MDHEN and CDR2 SYDVKM. The CDR3 consists of 13 residues. CDR3 DNA sequence: TGTGCAAGCAGGAAGTTTATGAACACTGAAGCTTTCTTT. It is translated as CASRKFMNTEAFF.

The chain is built from TRBV6-1 and TRBJ2-1, with a weak D call TRBD2 (6 bases). Germline CDR1 and CDR2: MNHNS and SASEGT. V was cut by 1 base and J by 9 bases, with 7 bases left in between. This CDR3 has 12 amino acids. The CDR3 loop is CASSEGGGEQFF. CDR3 nucleotide sequence: TGTGCCAGCAGTGAAGGGGGAGGTGAGCAGTTCTTC.

This clone was detected only once. V is TRBV2 and J is TRBJ1-3; D gene unclear. CDR1 SNHLY and CDR2 FYNNEI come from the germline V gene. V was clipped by 2 bases and J by 4 bases, with 9 bases between them. The CDR3 is 14 residues long. The CDR3 bases are TGTGCCAGCAGTGAACAGGATGAGGGAAACACCATATATTTT. This codes for CASSEQDEGNTIYF. The complete variable domain, with remaining parts taken from reference TRBV2 and TRBJ1-3, reads EPEVTQTPSHQVTQMGQEVILRCVPISNHLYFYWYRQILGQKVEFLVSFYNNEISEKSEIFDDQFSVERPDGSNFTLKIRSTKLEDSAMYFCASSEQDEGNTIYFGEGSWLTVV.

The gene calls are TRBV4-1 and TRBJ2-5; weak D call: TRBD2 (5 bases). The V and J ends lost 6 bases and 4 bases respectively, with 12 bases between them. CDR3 length: 13 amino acids. The germline CDR1 and CDR2 sequences are MGHRA and YSYEKL. The CDR3 nucleotides read TGCGCCAGCAGAGCTACGGACTTAGAGACCCAGTACTTC. The encoded protein is CASRATDLETQYF.

The chain combines TRBV19 with TRBJ1-5; D is uncertain. The CDR3 is 15 residues long. Germline CDR1 LNHDA, CDR2 SQIVND (reference sequence). Trimming removed 1 base from V and 0 bases from J, with 7 bases in between. The CDR3 DNA follows: TGTGCCAGTAGTATAGTCGGGAATAGCAATCAGCCCCAGCATTTT. This gives the protein CASSIVGNSNQPQHF.

This chain connects TRBV7-9 to TRBJ2-2; D remains ambiguous. Deletions cut 10 bases from V and 4 bases from J, with 7 bases between. In germline, CDR1 is SEHNR, CDR2 FQNEAQ (reference sequence). This CDR3 is 11 amino acids long. The CDR3 sequence: CATTFTGELFF. CDR3 sequence (DNA): TGTGCCACCACCTTCACCGGGGAGCTGTTTTTT.

This clone appeared once. The chain couples TRBV11-2 to TRBJ2-2; D unclear. The CDR3 has 14 amino acids. V lost 1 base and J 8 bases, leaving 11 bases between the germline ends. Germline V gene data show CDR1 as SGHAT and CDR2 as FQNNGV. Here the CDR3 reads CASSLVLTGGELFF. CDR3 sequence (DNA): TGTGCCAGCAGCTTAGTCCTGACTGGAGGGGAGCTGTTTTTT.

The V call is TRBV6-1, the J call TRBJ1-5; D call uncertain. The germline CDR1 and CDR2 sequences are MNHNS and SASEGT. Trimming removed 1 base at V and 0 bases at J, with 16 bases between. There are 18 residues in the CDR3. The CDR3 bases are TGTGCCAGCAGTGAAGTGAATATGGGCCTGTATAGCAATCAGCCCCAGCATTTT. Amino acids: CASSEVNMGLYSNQPQHF.

This chain connects TRBV27 to TRBJ1-3; D is unresolved. V lost 6 bases and J lost 2, with 5 bases in between. The CDR3 is 12 amino acids. Germline-derived CDR1 and CDR2 are MNHEY and SMNVEV (reference sequence). The CDR3 sequence is CASRSTGNTIYF. Written as DNA, the CDR3 is TGTGCCAGCAGGTCTACTGGAAACACCATATATTTT.

This chain joins TRBV19 and TRBJ2-7; D ambiguous. Per the germline V gene, CDR1 is LNHDA and CDR2 is SQIVND (reference sequence). The CDR3 has 14 amino acids. With 4 bases removed from V and 0 bases from J, the gap between germline ends came to 10 bases. CDR3 DNA: TGTGCCAGTAGTAGACGAAAGGACTCCTACGAGCAGTACTTC. Encoded protein: CASSRRKDSYEQYF.

The genes are TRBV11-3 and TRBJ1-1; D unclear. From germline, CDR1 is SGHNT and CDR2 YENEEA. V was shortened by 3 bases and J by 4 bases, with 15 bases between the two germline ends. The CDR3 is 15 amino acids. Here the CDR3 DNA reads TGTGCCAGCAGCTTCCTTAGGTCGTGGGGCACTGAAGCTTTCTTT. Translating it yields CASSFLRSWGTEAFF.

The chain links TRBV9 to TRBJ2-5; perhaps TRBD2 as D (6 bases). The ends were cut back, 4 bases at V and 11 bases at J, with 18 bases in the middle. Germline lookup yields CDR1 SGDLS and CDR2 YYNGEE. CDR3 length equals 13 residues. CDR3 coding DNA: TGTGCCAGCAGCTTTACAGGACCGGGAGAGCAGTACTTC. It codes for CASSFTGPGEQYF.

This clone appeared a single time. This chain links TRBV15 with TRBJ1-5, with a weak D call TRBD1 (5 bases). This CDR3 comprises 14 residues. Germline CDR1 reads LNHNV; CDR2 reads YYDKDF (reference sequence). Trimming shortened V by 5 bases and J by 8 bases, and 16 bases separated the two germline ends. The CDR3 coding sequence is TGTGCCACCAGCCGGGACGACATGGGGGAGCCCCAGCATTTT. This sequence encodes CATSRDDMGEPQHF.

The chain uses TRBV6-5 and TRBJ2-1, with 7 nucleotides matching TRBD2. V shed 5 bases, J shed 10 bases, and the junction held 11 bases outside the gene matches. This CDR3 spans 14 amino acids. Germline V CDR1 and CDR2: MNHEY, SVGAGI. The chain's CDR3 is CASSMGGGPGEQFF. In DNA, the CDR3 is TGTGCCAGCAGTATGGGGGGAGGGCCGGGCGAGCAGTTCTTC.

This clone was recorded only once. This CDR3 reads CSVSLGGHEKLFF. The CDR3, as DNA: TGCAGCGTCAGCCTCGGGGGTCATGAAAAACTGTTTTTT. The gene calls are TRBV29-1 and TRBJ1-4, with TRBD1 as a possible D gene (5 bases). Germline CDR1 SQVTM, CDR2 ANQGSEA. CDR3 length: 13 residues. V gave up 6 bases and J gave up 6 bases, with 14 bases separating them.

The chain couples TRBV2 to TRBJ2-3; no clear D gene. From germline, CDR1 is SNHLY and CDR2 FYNNEI. The CDR3 runs to 15 residues. Trimming pared 4 bases from V and 0 bases from J, leaving 11 bases between. DNA for the CDR3: TGTGCCAGCAGTGGCCTGAGTACTAGCACAGATACGCAGTATTTT. It yields the protein CASSGLSTSTDTQYF.

The V and J genes are TRBV6-1 and TRBJ1-2; 8 bases align to TRBD1. Germline V gene sequence: CDR1 MNHNS, CDR2 SASEGT. Losses at the gene ends were 3 bases for V and 5 bases for J; bases not matched to a gene: 5. This CDR3 comprises 14 residues. CDR3 in amino acids: CASSEGTGGYGYTF. For the CDR3, the DNA is TGTGCCAGCAGTGAGGGGACAGGCGGGTATGGCTACACCTTC.

The V gene is TRBV18, the J gene TRBJ1-1, with D tentatively TRBD1 (5 bases). V lost 3 bases and J lost 1, with 12 bases in between. The CDR3 consists of 15 residues. The germline CDR1 and CDR2 sequences are KGHSH and LQKENI. Written as DNA, the CDR3 is TGTGCCAGCTCACCGTTTCGGGGCGAGAACACTGAAGCTTTCTTT. This codes for CASSPFRGENTEAFF.

This clone occurred a few times. The chain combines TRBV9 with TRBJ2-1, with D perhaps matching TRBD1 (6 bases). The V gene lost 2 bases and the J gene lost 8 bases, with 8 bases spanning the gap. CDR3 length: 12 residues. Looked up from germline, CDR1 is SGDLS and CDR2 is YYNGEE. CDR3 DNA: TGTGCCAGCAGCGTCCAGGGGCATGAGCAGTTCTTC. Translated: CASSVQGHEQFF.

The CDR3 nucleotides read TGTGCCAGCATCACTAGCACCTATAGCACAGATACGCAGTATTTT. Protein product: CASITSTYSTDTQYF. The V and J genes are TRBV6-1 and TRBJ2-3; a weak D match, TRBD2 (6 bases). V was shortened by 7 bases and J by 0 bases, with 14 bases between the two germline ends. CDR1 is MNHNS, CDR2 SASEGT, per germline. This CDR3 is 15 amino acids long.

The chain recombines TRBV5-8 with TRBJ2-3; D could derive from TRBD1 or TRBD2 (5 bases each). V lost 0 bases to trimming and J lost 3 bases, with 8 bases between them. The CDR3 runs 14 residues. Per germline, CDR1 SGHTS and CDR2 YDEGEE. The DNA for the CDR3 is TGTGCCAGCAGCTTGGGGGACGAAACAGATACGCAGTATTTT. Protein: CASSLGDETDTQYF.

The V and J genes are TRBV6-1 and TRBJ1-4; D is unclear. V was cut by 2 bases and J by 0 bases, with 7 bases left in between. The CDR3 length is 15 residues. Germline CDR1 reads MNHNS; CDR2 reads SASEGT. CDR3 sequence reads: CASSEQRATNEKLFF. In nucleotides, the CDR3 is TGTGCCAGCAGTGAACAACGTGCAACTAATGAAAAACTGTTTTTT.

In this sample, this clone turned up once. This chain joins TRBV6-6 and TRBJ2-3; D gene ambiguous. This CDR3 region has 13 residues. CDR1 is MNHNY and CDR2 is SVGAGI in the germline V gene (reference sequence). Trimming removed 8 bases from V and 2 bases from J, with 11 bases in between. The CDR3 nucleotides read TGTGCCAGCTGTACAGAGGCCACAGATACGCAGTATTTT. Translation gives CASCTEATDTQYF.

The rearrangement links TRBV11-2 to TRBJ2-7; 11 bases map to TRBD2. Per the germline V gene, CDR1 is SGHAT and CDR2 is FQNNGV. J lost 2 bases, V lost 0 bases, and 6 bases had no gene match. The CDR3 is 17 amino acids. CDR3 sequence reads: CASSLDIELAGAYEQYV. CDR3 sequence (DNA): TGTGCCAGCAGCTTAGATATCGAACTAGCGGGAGCCTACGAGCAGTACGTC.

Remarks on this clone: Within the sample, other DNA sequences also encode this same CDR3. The J gene is TRBJ1-1, the V gene TRBV25-1; D is ambiguous. The CDR3 runs to 14 residues. With 3 bases removed from V and 11 bases from J, the gap between germline ends came to 19 bases. Germline assignment: CDR1 MGHDK and CDR2 SYGVNS. This CDR3 is CASSESPGLETAFF. The DNA for the CDR3 is TGTGCCAGCAGTGAGTCCCCAGGCCTAGAGACGGCTTTCTTT.

The rearrangement uses TRBV30 and TRBJ2-1; a weak D match, TRBD2 (6 bases). Per germline, CDR1 GTSNPN and CDR2 SVGIG (reference sequence). The V and J ends lost 0 bases and 9 bases respectively, with 27 bases between them. The CDR3 runs 18 residues. CDR3 sequence reads: CAWSVLGGLRRGSGEQFF. The CDR3 bases are TGTGCCTGGAGTGTATTGGGAGGCTTAAGACGGGGGTCCGGTGAGCAGTTCTTC.